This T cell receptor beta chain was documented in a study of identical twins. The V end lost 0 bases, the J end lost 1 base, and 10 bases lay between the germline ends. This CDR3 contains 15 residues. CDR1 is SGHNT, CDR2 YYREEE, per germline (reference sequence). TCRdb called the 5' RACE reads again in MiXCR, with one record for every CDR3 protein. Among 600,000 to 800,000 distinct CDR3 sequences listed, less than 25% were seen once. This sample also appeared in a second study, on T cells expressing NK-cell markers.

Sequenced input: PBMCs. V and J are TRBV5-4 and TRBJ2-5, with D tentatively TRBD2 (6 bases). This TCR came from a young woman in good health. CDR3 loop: CASSLEARGQETQYF. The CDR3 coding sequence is TGTGCCAGCAGCTTGGAGGCGCGGGGCCAAGAGACCCAGTACTTC.